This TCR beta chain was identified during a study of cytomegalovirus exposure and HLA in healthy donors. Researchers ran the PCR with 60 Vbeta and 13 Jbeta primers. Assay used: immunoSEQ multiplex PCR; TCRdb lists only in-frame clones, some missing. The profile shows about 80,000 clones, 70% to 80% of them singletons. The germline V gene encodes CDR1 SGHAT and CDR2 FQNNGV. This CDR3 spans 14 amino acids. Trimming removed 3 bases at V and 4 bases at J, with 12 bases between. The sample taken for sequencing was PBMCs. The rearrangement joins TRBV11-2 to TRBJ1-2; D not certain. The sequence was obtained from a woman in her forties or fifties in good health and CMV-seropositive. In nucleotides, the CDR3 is TGTGCCAGCAGCTTCATTGGGCCTTCCTATGGCTACACCTTC. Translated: CASSFIGPSYGYTF.